Listed below are T cell receptor beta chains from one sample, sequenced in a study of shared T cell receptors in the human thymus. Data came from immunoSEQ multiplex PCR; TCRdb stores just in-frame clones and leaves some out. The data show 55,000 to 80,000 clones, about 96% seen once. The sample taken for sequencing was thymocytes. Source of these receptors: a human donor. Each CDR3 is given without its conserved first and last residue. The order of the fields is CDR3 protein, V gene, J gene.

cdr3_aa: ASSSIGTESYYEQY
v_call: TRBV7-2
j_call: TRBJ2-7

cdr3_aa: SGKGTDNEQF
v_call: TRBV29-1
j_call: TRBJ2-1

cdr3_aa: AISDTYEQY
v_call: TRBV10-3
j_call: TRBJ2-7

cdr3_aa: ASSSPSGLAYNEQF
v_call: TRBV11-2
j_call: TRBJ2-1

cdr3_aa: ASSQVWLRDSGNQPQH
v_call: TRBV4-3
j_call: TRBJ1-5

cdr3_aa: ASSRTGANYGYT
v_call: TRBV6-5
j_call: TRBJ1-2

cdr3_aa: SVGPHHQETQY
v_call: TRBV29-1
j_call: TRBJ2-5

cdr3_aa: ASSHDRVSNSPLH
v_call: TRBV5-1
j_call: TRBJ1-6

cdr3_aa: ASSSTASGGAYNEQF
v_call: TRBV5-1
j_call: TRBJ2-1

cdr3_aa: ASSEAGLAGTRGELF
v_call: TRBV6-1
j_call: TRBJ2-2

cdr3_aa: ASSRTLGQGNSPLH
v_call: TRBV21-1
j_call: TRBJ1-6

cdr3_aa: ASSVGVSAMDRSPLH
v_call: TRBV9
j_call: TRBJ1-6

cdr3_aa: ASSFFGTGRLWETQY
v_call: TRBV7-2
j_call: TRBJ2-5

cdr3_aa: SVAWTVSYEQY
v_call: TRBV29-1
j_call: TRBJ2-7

cdr3_aa: ASSTGTRSSYEQY
v_call: TRBV5-1
j_call: TRBJ2-7

cdr3_aa: ASSQDQGTRALLGNSPLH
v_call: TRBV4-2
j_call: TRBJ1-6

cdr3_aa: ASSQVKGSFVGLQY
v_call: TRBV14
j_call: TRBJ2-7

cdr3_aa: ASSQDLKPTNTGELF
v_call: TRBV4-3
j_call: TRBJ2-2

cdr3_aa: ASRKNRAVYGYT
v_call: TRBV27
j_call: TRBJ1-2

cdr3_aa: ASSVDGEKLF
v_call: TRBV7-3
j_call: TRBJ1-4

cdr3_aa: ASSPRGSRRAKNIQY
v_call: TRBV27
j_call: TRBJ2-4

cdr3_aa: ASSVGMGSYNEQF
v_call: TRBV9
j_call: TRBJ2-1

cdr3_aa: ASSMTGGKDEQY
v_call: TRBV19
j_call: TRBJ2-7

cdr3_aa: ASSPPGALAKNIQY
v_call: TRBV6-6
j_call: TRBJ2-4

cdr3_aa: ASSFLRGGYGYT
v_call: TRBV27
j_call: TRBJ1-2

cdr3_aa: SASNGTEAF
v_call: TRBV20-1
j_call: TRBJ1-1

cdr3_aa: ASSPPQNSPLH
v_call: TRBV6-6
j_call: TRBJ1-6

cdr3_aa: ASSIGQTGPFNEQF
v_call: TRBV19
j_call: TRBJ2-1

cdr3_aa: ASSYSLGVQETQY
v_call: TRBV5-1
j_call: TRBJ2-5

cdr3_aa: ASSLTDTCLMNTEAF
v_call: TRBV19
j_call: TRBJ1-1

cdr3_aa: ASSFFKGVSD
v_call: TRBV7-8
j_call: TRBJ2-5

cdr3_aa: ASSPHNRATNYGYT
v_call: TRBV18
j_call: TRBJ1-2

cdr3_aa: ASSFPPPHHAANTIY
v_call: TRBV7-2
j_call: TRBJ1-3

cdr3_aa: ASSTRANYGYT
v_call: TRBV6-1
j_call: TRBJ1-2

cdr3_aa: ASTRGDRENPIETQY
v_call: TRBV14
j_call: TRBJ2-5

cdr3_aa: ASSWQGANASTDTQY
v_call: TRBV7-2
j_call: TRBJ2-3

cdr3_aa: ASSTILGKGETQY
v_call: TRBV4-3
j_call: TRBJ2-5

cdr3_aa: ASSTGDCSNTVSYEQY
v_call: TRBV5-1
j_call: TRBJ2-7

cdr3_aa: ASSSGLTGVDQPQH
v_call: TRBV5-6
j_call: TRBJ1-5

cdr3_aa: ASQFVRGGSNQPQH
v_call: TRBV2
j_call: TRBJ1-5

cdr3_aa: ASSTRDRPTDTQY
v_call: TRBV19
j_call: TRBJ2-3

cdr3_aa: ASSLGDSTGELF
v_call: TRBV5-5
j_call: TRBJ2-2

cdr3_aa: ASSASGGQETQY
v_call: TRBV27
j_call: TRBJ2-5

cdr3_aa: ASSPGSEKQGAVNEKLF
v_call: TRBV5-6
j_call: TRBJ1-4

cdr3_aa: ASSPGDRQDSNQPQH
v_call: TRBV18
j_call: TRBJ1-5

cdr3_aa: AVYGGASYNEQF
v_call: TRBV19
j_call: TRBJ2-1

cdr3_aa: ASSLTGEPANNEQF
v_call: TRBV18
j_call: TRBJ2-1

cdr3_aa: ASSARFGNTIY
v_call: TRBV27
j_call: TRBJ1-3

cdr3_aa: ASSIDWGVGTDTQY
v_call: TRBV19
j_call: TRBJ2-3

cdr3_aa: ASSVGTGDFANEKLF
v_call: TRBV9
j_call: TRBJ1-4

cdr3_aa: ASSVVQPHVFGEDTEAF
v_call: TRBV9
j_call: TRBJ1-1

cdr3_aa: ASSKTGVDNYGYT
v_call: TRBV2
j_call: TRBJ1-2

cdr3_aa: AISEPTSGGLETQY
v_call: TRBV10-3
j_call: TRBJ2-5

cdr3_aa: ASSFNRGRLDSPLH
v_call: TRBV5-1
j_call: TRBJ1-6

cdr3_aa: ASRTGNQPQH
v_call: TRBV6-5
j_call: TRBJ1-5

cdr3_aa: ASSFPRGLNYGYT
v_call: TRBV11-2
j_call: TRBJ1-2